The present entry profiles one T cell receptor beta chain with its context. Its target antigen remains unknown. Base qualities are not recorded, but no much larger clone differs from it by a single base. Donors were healthy HIV-negative adults with no recently reported acute infections or vaccinations. All donors were Caucasian adults living in Nashville, Tennessee, USA. CD4+ T cells were enriched by magnetic negative selection; naive cells were then positively selected on CD45RA, and the negative fraction formed the memory subset. Blood was obtained by leukapheresis, after which PBMCs were separated by Ficoll-Histopaque density gradient centrifugation and cryopreserved in liquid nitrogen vapor phase. Purity and quantity of every magnetically sorted T cell population were checked by analytical flow cytometry. Each sorted fraction had its genomic DNA isolated and then quantified by UV absorbance on a Nanodrop 2000c.

CDR1 SNHLY and CDR2 FYNNEI are derived from the germline V gene. Deletion took 7 bases off V and 6 bases off J, with a span of 13 bases between the germline ends. The CDR3 holds 14 amino acids from the cysteine to the phenylalanine. Only the CDR3 region is kept as DNA, spanning 42 bases read in frame from base 1. Using the deep immunoSEQ assay, multiplex PCR amplified TCR CDR3 regions from genomic DNA. For each cell subset, the extracted genomic DNA was distributed evenly across all wells of several immunoSEQ 96-well plates, and each plate served as one replicate. For sorted subsets, each replicate PCR was loaded with about 0.2 ug genomic DNA, equivalent to 25,000 to 35,000 T cell genomes. Purified libraries were measured with a Qubit 3.0 fluorometer, size-checked on a Bioanalyzer 2100, and measured again with the KAPA Library Quantification kit. A separate single-read 150-cycle Illumina NextSeq 550 flow cell was used to sequence each immunoSEQ 96-well plate. In the source study's methods: Because only junctional sequences without quality scores were contained in the immunoSEQ output, filtering matching that applied to full-length reads could not be performed. To assign V/J genes and CDR3, sequences were annotated against IMGT germline references using PyIR, a Python wrapper for IgBLAST v1.9. Reads were removed for weak V/J assignments (E-value above 1e-6), missing CDR3, stop codons, out-of-frame junctions, or ambiguous translated residues. A V3J clonotype was defined by an identical inferred V gene, J gene, and CDR3 amino acid sequence. To compute the percentage overlap between repertoires, the number of shared unique clonotypes was divided by the size of the smaller repertoire. Three approaches were used to assess repertoire richness: RTK rarefaction, the Chao1 estimator, and Recon v2.1 estimates of unobserved clonotypes. Generation probabilities for all TCRbeta clonotypes obtained by the gDNA method from a handful of donors were computed using OLGA. TCRdb mirrors the immuneACCESS table, restricted to in-frame sequences. Some clones are absent from its copies; in checked studies, under half trace to an unresolved V gene, and the reason for the others is unknown. The V and J calls and clone size are taken from that table; D and trimming were inferred from the DNA. The sample table shows a few million clones, and around nine tenths are seen once. The ten largest make up around 0.14% of the sample.

These data belong to a study of shared clonotypes between healthy human individuals (dated by TCRdb to the early 2020s). For the wider study: A couple of women and three men aged 18 to 49 years were included in the cohort. For each donor, CD4 naive and CD4 memory were each run on three plates, CD8 naive on two plates, and CD8 memory on one plate. To estimate repertoire size and how much clonotype sharing occurs between individuals, the study deeply sequenced the blood TCR repertoires of several healthy adults. To increase sequencing depth and limit assay-specific biases, TCR repertoire library preparation and sequencing were carried out by different laboratories using diverse techniques. Each donor's leukapheresis produced roughly between roughly 0.85 and 9.5 billion PBMCs. General study outcomes and caveats: Higher generation probabilities were observed for clonotypes shared by all four sorted-subset donors than for non-shared clonotypes. Only blood was sampled, and tissue TCR repertoires likely differ from those in blood. Naive subsets generally had larger estimated clonotype richness than memory subsets. Pairwise subsampling led to the expectation that sequencing depth would affect the degree of clonotype sharing among donors. Incomplete sequencing was indicated by rarefaction of sorted-subset datasets, despite the large sequencing depth. Because the study included a small number of donors, the genetic and exposure-history diversity represented was limited. When four donors were compared, the shared fraction of clonotypes was 5% to 6.5% for naive CD4, 3.5% for naive CD8, 2% to 2.5% for memory CD4, and under 0.5% for memory CD8.

Specimen: naive CD4+ T cells sorted from blood. The sample's cell subset or site label, decoded: CD45RA+ positively selected. This receptor was identified in a man younger than 35 in good health. The chain is made from TRBV2 and TRBJ1-6; perhaps TRBD1 is the D gene, with 6 bases matching. The encoded CDR3 is CASNKGGSNSPLHF. Read as DNA, the sequence is TGTGCCAGCAACAAAGGGGGGAGTAATTCACCCCTCCACTTT.